Below, one T cell receptor beta chain is given with its context. Its antigen remains unidentified. Per-base quality was not reported, and no clone a single base away is much larger than it. The patients picked for sequencing were ones in whom flow cytometry had shown an expansion of CD8+CD57+ cells. Severe acquired aplastic anemia was diagnosed in all patients according to International Study of Aplastic Anemia and Agranulocytosis and Camitta criteria. At the time blood was sampled, none of the patients had received any therapy. In the study, sorted CD4+ and CD8+ blood T cells from patients with severe aplastic anemia and from healthy subjects underwent deep sequencing of TCR repertoires. In the USA, patient enrollment took place under clinicaltrials.gov protocols 00001620, 01623167, 00001397, 00071045, 00081523 and 00961064. Ficoll-Paque density gradient centrifugation was used to isolate peripheral blood mononuclear cells. Before DNA extraction, CD4+ and CD8+ T cells were sorted with FACS or magnetic beads.

Genomic DNA served as template for TCR beta VDJ combination and CDR3 sequence profiling. An Illumina HiSeq 2000 was the platform used for TCR repertoire sequencing. The authors' pipeline ran thus. TRBV/TRBJ rearrangement plots, CDR3 size and DJ length profiles, and Simpson's diversity index were used to evaluate the repertoires. The most abundant DNA sequence in the deep sequencing data was taken as the immunodominant clone. CDR3 amino acid sequences were checked for sharing across subjects and were also compared against the VDJdb database and published repertoires. The public reads were run again by TCRdb, first through fastp at Q25 and then through MiXCR, and only productive beta chains were kept. Each CDR3 protein gets just one entry, which takes the most common genes and DNA from the rows behind it. The authors' filters were not applied to this entry. Here the sample has about 160,000 distinct CDR3 sequences; around 75% occur a single time. The top ten clones comprise around 45% of the sample.

This entry is derived from a study of CD8+CD57+ T cells in acquired aplastic anemia (dated 2018 in TCRdb). About the investigation overall: Extracted DNA from sorted CD4+ and CD8+ cells averaged 3.2 ug, ranging from roughly 0.17 to 27.4 ug. CD8+CD57+ expansion was defined as a frequency above the mean frequency observed in healthy subjects. What the authors observed across the whole study: Fewer than 35 CD8+ CDR3 sequences were found to be shared between patients and controls, but these sequences appeared to be highly expressed in patients and within the immunodominant clones of the patients. Patients and healthy controls showed no significant difference in CD8+ Simpson's diversity (P=0.060).

Deletion took 6 bases off V and 2 bases off J, with a span of 18 bases between the germline ends. As encoded in the germline V gene (reference sequence), CDR1 is DFQATT while CDR2 is SNEGSKA. Inclusive of the bounding cysteine and phenylalanine, the CDR3 is 15 residues long. Kept here is only the CDR3 DNA, which spans 45 bases and is read in frame from base 1. Sequencing was carried out using sorted CD4+, CD8+, or CD8+CD57+ T cells (not recorded which) from PBMCs. This TCR was sampled from a human donor with aplastic anemia. The chain couples TRBV20-1 to TRBJ2-3; TRBD2 could be the D gene, as 5 bases match. For the CDR3, the sequence is CSASRTSQFTDTQYF. DNA sequence: TGCAGTGCCAGTAGGACTTCCCAATTCACAGATACGCAGTATTTT.